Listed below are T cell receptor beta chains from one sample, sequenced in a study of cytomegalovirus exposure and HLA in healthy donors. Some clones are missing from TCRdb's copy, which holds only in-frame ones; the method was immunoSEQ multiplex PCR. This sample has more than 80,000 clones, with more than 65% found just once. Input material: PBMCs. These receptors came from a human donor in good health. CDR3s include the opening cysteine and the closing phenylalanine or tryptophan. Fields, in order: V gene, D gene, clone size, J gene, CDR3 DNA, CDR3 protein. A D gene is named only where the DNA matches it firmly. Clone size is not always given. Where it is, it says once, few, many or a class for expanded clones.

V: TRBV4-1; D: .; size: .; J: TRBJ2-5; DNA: TGCGCCAGCAGCCCCGGGGAGACCCAGTACTTC; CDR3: CASSPGETQYF
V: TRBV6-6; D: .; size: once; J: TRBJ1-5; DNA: TGTGCCAGCAGTTACTCCGGGGGGGCCGCTCAGCCCCAGCATTTT; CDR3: CASSYSGGAAQPQHF
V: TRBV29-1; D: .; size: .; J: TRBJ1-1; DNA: TGCAGCGCCATATCACCCCAGGAGAACACTGAAGCTTTCTTT; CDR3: CSAISPQENTEAFF
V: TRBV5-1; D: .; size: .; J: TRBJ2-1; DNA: TGCGCCAGCAGCGAGATGGGGGGGCCTCAGGACGGGCAGTTCTTC; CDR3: CASSEMGGPQDGQFF
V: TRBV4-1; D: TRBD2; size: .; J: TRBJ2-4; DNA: TGCGCCAGCAGCCCAGCACCCGGGACTAGGAACATTCAGTACTTC; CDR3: CASSPAPGTRNIQYF
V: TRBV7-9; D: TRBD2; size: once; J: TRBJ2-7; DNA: TGTGCCAGCAGCTTAATGAGCGGGGGAACCTACGAGCAGTACTTC; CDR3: CASSLMSGGTYEQYF
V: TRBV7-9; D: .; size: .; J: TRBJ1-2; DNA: TGTGCCAGCAGCCACGGACAGAACTACTATGGCTACACCTTC; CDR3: CASSHGQNYYGYTF
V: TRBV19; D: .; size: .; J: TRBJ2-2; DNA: TGTGCCAGTAACCCAGGGGCTCCCACCGGGGAGCTGTTTTTT; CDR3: CASNPGAPTGELFF
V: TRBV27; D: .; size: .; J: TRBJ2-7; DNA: TGTGCCAGCAGTTTAAGGGGGACCTACGAGCAGTACTTC; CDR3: CASSLRGTYEQYF
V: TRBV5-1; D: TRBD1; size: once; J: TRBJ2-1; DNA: TGCGCCAGCAGCTGGGGGACAGGGGAGAATGAGCAGTTCTTC; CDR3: CASSWGTGENEQFF
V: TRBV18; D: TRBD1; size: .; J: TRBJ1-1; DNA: TGTGCCAGCTCACCGGGACAGGGGCAGGCTGAAGCTTTCTTT; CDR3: CASSPGQGQAEAFF
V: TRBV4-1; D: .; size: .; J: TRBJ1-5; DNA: TGCGCCAGCAGCCATGCTACAGTTGGCAATCAGCCCCAGCATTTT; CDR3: CASSHATVGNQPQHF
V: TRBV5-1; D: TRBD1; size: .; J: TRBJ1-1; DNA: TGCGCCAGCAGCTTGGGCTCCTCAGGGGGGGAAGCTTTCTTT; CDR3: CASSLGSSGGEAFF
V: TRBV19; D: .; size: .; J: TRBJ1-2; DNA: TGTGCCAGTAGTATAGCCCTCTCCGCGATCTACACCTTC; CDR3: CASSIALSAIYTF
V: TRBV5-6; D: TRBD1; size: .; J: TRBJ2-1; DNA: TGTGCCAGCAGCCCCCAGGGGGGACAGGGCTACAATGAGCAGTTCTTC; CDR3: CASSPQGGQGYNEQFF
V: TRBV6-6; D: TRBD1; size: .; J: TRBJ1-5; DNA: TGTGCCAGCAGTGTAAGCGGACAGGGCAAGGGGCCCCAGCATTTT; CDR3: CASSVSGQGKGPQHF
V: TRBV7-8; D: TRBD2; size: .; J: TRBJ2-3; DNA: TGTGCCAGCAGCTTTTCTAGCGGGAGAGGTACAGATACGCAGTATTTT; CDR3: CASSFSSGRGTDTQYF
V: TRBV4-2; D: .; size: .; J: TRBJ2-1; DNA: TGTGCCAGCAGCCAAGGGCAAAGGGGGTCAGTCAAATCCTACAATGAGCAGTTCTTC; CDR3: CASSQGQRGSVKSYNEQFF
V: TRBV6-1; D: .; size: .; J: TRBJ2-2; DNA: TGTGCCAGCAGATTACCAGGGGATTACGGGGAGCTGTTTTTT; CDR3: CASRLPGDYGELFF
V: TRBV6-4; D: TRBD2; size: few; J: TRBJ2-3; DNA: TGTGCCAGCAGTGAGAGCGGGGGGGCGCAAGATACGCAGTATTTT; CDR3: CASSESGGAQDTQYF
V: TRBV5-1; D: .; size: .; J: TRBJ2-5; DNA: TGCGCCAGCAGCTTGACTGCTCAAGAGACCCAGTACTTC; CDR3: CASSLTAQETQYF
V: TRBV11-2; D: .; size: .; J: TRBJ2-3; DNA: TGTGCCAGCAGACGACCGGGGGGCGGCTCAGATACGCAGTATTTT; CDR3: CASRRPGGGSDTQYF
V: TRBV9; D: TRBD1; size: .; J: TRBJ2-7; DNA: TGTGCCAGCAGCGTATGGGACAGCTCCTACGAGCAGTACTTC; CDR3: CASSVWDSSYEQYF
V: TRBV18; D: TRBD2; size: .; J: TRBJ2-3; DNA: TGTGCCAGCTCACCCTCTAGCGGGGGGGGTACAGATACGCAGTATTTT; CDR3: CASSPSSGGGTDTQYF
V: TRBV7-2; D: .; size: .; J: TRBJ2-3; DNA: TGTGCCAGCAGCTTAAATCCGCTGACAGGAACCACGCAGTATTTT; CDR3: CASSLNPLTGTTQYF
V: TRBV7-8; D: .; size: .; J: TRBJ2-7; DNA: TGTGCCAGCAGCTTAGACAGTCCGGGCGGGCACGGCGAGCAGTACTTC; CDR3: CASSLDSPGGHGEQYF
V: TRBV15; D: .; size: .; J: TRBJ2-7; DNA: TGTGCCACCAGCAGAGATCGTCGGAGCTCCTACGAGCAGTACTTC; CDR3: CATSRDRRSSYEQYF
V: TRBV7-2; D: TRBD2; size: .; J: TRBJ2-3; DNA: TGTGCCAGCAGCTCCCGTAGCGGGAGCCCTACAGATACGCAGTATTTT; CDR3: CASSSRSGSPTDTQYF
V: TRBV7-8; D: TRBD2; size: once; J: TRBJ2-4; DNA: TGTGCCAGCAGCTCGCCTAGCGGGGGGTTAGCCAAAAACATTCAGTACTTC; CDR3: CASSSPSGGLAKNIQYF
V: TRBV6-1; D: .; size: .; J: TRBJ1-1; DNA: TGTGCCAGCAGCCTGGAGGGATCCAGTGAAGCTTTCTTT; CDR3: CASSLEGSSEAFF
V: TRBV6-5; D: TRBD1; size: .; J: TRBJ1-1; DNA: TGTGCCAGCACTCTCCACAGGGGGAAGAACACTGAAGCTTTCTTT; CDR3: CASTLHRGKNTEAFF
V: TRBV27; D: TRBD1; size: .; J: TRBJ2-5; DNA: TGTGCCAGCAGACGGACAGGCCAAGAGACCCAGTACTTC; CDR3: CASRRTGQETQYF
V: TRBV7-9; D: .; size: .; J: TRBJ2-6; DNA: TGTTCCAGCAGCTTATGGGGCGCCCTTGACGGGGCCAACGTCCTGACTTTC; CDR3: CSSSLWGALDGANVLTF
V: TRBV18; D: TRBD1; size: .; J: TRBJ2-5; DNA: TGTGCCAGCTCACCGGTAGGGGGCCTCTTCCAAGAGACCCAGTACTTC; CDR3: CASSPVGGLFQETQYF
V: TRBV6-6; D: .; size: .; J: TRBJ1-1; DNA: TGTGCCAGCAGTTACGACAGGCAAAGAGTAGCTTTCTTT; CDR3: CASSYDRQRVAFF
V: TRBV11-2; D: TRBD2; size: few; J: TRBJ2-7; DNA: TGTGCCAGCAGCGCGGGAGGCCCCCCTGGCAACGAGCAGTACTTC; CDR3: CASSAGGPPGNEQYF
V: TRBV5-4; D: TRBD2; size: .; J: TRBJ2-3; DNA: TGTGCCAGCGGACGGACGTTAGCGGGAGGGTTGACAGATACGCAGTATTTT; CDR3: CASGRTLAGGLTDTQYF
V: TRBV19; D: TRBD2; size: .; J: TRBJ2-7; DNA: TGTGCCAGTAGTCCGTCTAGCGGGACGGAGCAGTACTTC; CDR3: CASSPSSGTEQYF
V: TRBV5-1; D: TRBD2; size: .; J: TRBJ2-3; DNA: TGCGCCAGCAGCTTGGCGGCTAGCGGGGCTAGCACAGATACGCAGTATTTT; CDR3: CASSLAASGASTDTQYF
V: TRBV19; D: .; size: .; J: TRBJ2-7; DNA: TGTGCCAGTAGTACTTATCCCTACGAGCAGTACTTC; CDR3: CASSTYPYEQYF
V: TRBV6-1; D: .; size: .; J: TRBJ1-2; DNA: TGTGCCAGCAGTGAAGAGTCGGTTACTAACTATGGCTACACCTTC; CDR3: CASSEESVTNYGYTF
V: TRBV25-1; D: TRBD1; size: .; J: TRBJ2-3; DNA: TGTGCCAGCAAGCGCGGGACAGGGGGCACAGATACGCAGTATTTT; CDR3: CASKRGTGGTDTQYF